These 15 T cell receptor beta chains originate from one sample sequenced in a study of shared clonotypes between healthy human individuals. Profiling relied on immunoSEQ multiplex PCR, and the TCRdb table lists in-frame clones only, not all of them. Of a few million clones listed, 85% to 95% are singletons. The sample comprised naive CD4+ T cells from PBMCs. Documented subset: CD45RA+ positively selected. These receptors all come from a young man in good health. Some clones in this sample may be carry-over from other donors' samples.

This chain uses TRBV28 with TRBJ1-5; TRBD1 matches at 9 bases. Germline assignment: CDR1 MDHEN and CDR2 SYDVKM. The CDR3 consists of 15 residues. J lost 5 bases, V lost 8 bases, and 10 bases had no gene match. CDR3 in amino acids: CASHTGQGIDQPQHF. CDR3 in DNA: TGTGCCAGCCACACCGGACAGGGGATAGATCAGCCCCAGCATTTT. The full variable domain, in which reference TRBV28 and TRBJ1-5 provide the parts outside the CDR3, is DVKVTQSSRYLVKRTGEKVFLECVQDMDHENMFWYRQDPGLGLRLIYFSYDVKMKEKGDIPEGYSVSREKKERFSLILESASTNQTSMYLCASHTGQGIDQPQHFGDGTRLSIL.

This chain links TRBV19 with TRBJ2-7; 8 bases agree with TRBD2. The V gene end was trimmed by 7 bases and the J gene end by 6 bases; junction bases not matched to a gene: 20. The germline gives CDR1 LNHDA, CDR2 SQIVND (reference sequence). The CDR3 consists of 17 residues. DNA for the CDR3: TGTGCCAGTACCGAGCGACCGAGCGTGGCGGGAGGACCCGAGCAGTACTTC. It specifies CASTERPSVAGGPEQYF.

This clone was observed once. Other DNA sequences within the sample encode an identical CDR3. The chain uses TRBV7-9 and TRBJ2-3; D not resolved. The V end was cut by 5 bases, the J end by 1 base, with 4 bases between. The CDR3 contains 12 residues. Germline CDR1 and CDR2: SEHNR and FQNEAQ (reference sequence). The CDR3, as DNA: TGTGCCAGCAGCCTTCGCACAGATACGCAGTATTTT. It is translated as CASSLRTDTQYF.

CDR3 sequence: CAIGQPQHF. The CDR3 coding sequence is TGTGCCATCGGTCAGCCCCAGCATTTT. This chain links TRBV10-3 with TRBJ1-5; D uncertain. The V gene lost 8 bases and the J gene lost 6 bases, with 2 bases spanning the gap. This CDR3 has 9 amino acids. From germline, CDR1 is ENHRY and CDR2 SYGVKD.

With regard to this clone: The same CDR3 arises from other DNA sequences in this sample as well. The chain carries TRBV5-1 and TRBJ2-5; possible D gene TRBD2, 6 bases. Trimming stripped 2 bases from V and 2 bases from J, with 7 bases between. This CDR3 has 13 amino acids. Germline CDR1 SGHRS, CDR2 YFSETQ. The CDR3 spells CASSLGLQETQYF. Here the CDR3 DNA reads TGCGCCAGCAGCTTAGGACTACAAGAGACCCAGTACTTC.

The J gene is TRBJ2-2, the V gene TRBV5-1, with D perhaps matching TRBD2 (5 bases). Germline V gene sequence: CDR1 SGHRS, CDR2 YFSETQ. The CDR3 has 14 amino acids. V was cut by 4 bases and J by 3 bases, with 10 bases left in between. The CDR3 protein is CASSQDGDTGELFF. The CDR3 bases are TGCGCCAGCAGCCAGGACGGGGACACCGGGGAGCTGTTTTTT. Filled out from reference TRBV5-1 and TRBJ2-2, the complete variable domain reads KAGVTQTPRYLIKTRGQQVTLSCSPISGHRSVSWYQQTPGQGLQFLFEYFSETQRNKGNFPGRFSGRQFSNSRSEMNVSTLELGDSALYLCASSQDGDTGELFFGEGSRLTVL.

This rearrangement joins TRBV5-1 to TRBJ2-2, with D tentatively TRBD1 or TRBD2 (5 bases each). Germline V gives CDR1 SGHRS, CDR2 YFSETQ. This CDR3 is built from 16 residues. V gave up 4 bases and J gave up 1 base, with 14 bases separating them. CDR3 loop: CASSRREGRNTGELFF. The CDR3 DNA reads TGCGCCAGCAGCCGTAGAGAGGGGCGGAACACCGGGGAGCTGTTTTTT.

V is TRBV5-4 and J is TRBJ2-5; 13 positions match TRBD2. J lost 2 bases, V lost 5 bases, and 12 bases had no gene match. CDR3 length equals 18 residues. CDR1 SGHNT and CDR2 YYREEE come from the germline V gene (reference sequence). CDR3 in amino acids: CASSHPPGTSGIQETQYF. For the CDR3, the DNA is TGTGCCAGCAGTCACCCGCCCGGGACTAGCGGGATACAAGAGACCCAGTACTTC.

V is TRBV7-3 and J is TRBJ2-1; no definite D call. The CDR3 length is 13 residues. V dropped 4 bases and J dropped 3 bases, with 7 bases sitting between them. Germline V gives CDR1 SGHTA, CDR2 FQGTGA. DNA for the CDR3: TGTGCCAGCAGCTCAGAGAGCTACAATGAGCAGTTCTTC. Protein product: CASSSESYNEQFF. The full variable domain, rest sourced from reference TRBV7-3 and TRBJ2-1, is GAGVSQTPSNKVTEKGKYVELRCDPISGHTALYWYRQSLGQGPEFLIYFQGTGAADDSGLPNDRFFAVRPEGSVSTLKIQRTERGDSAVYLCASSSESYNEQFFGPGTRLTVL.

The chain has TRBV9 and TRBJ2-7; D uncertain. V shed 4 bases and J shed 4 bases, with 18 bases lying between them. CDR3 length equals 15 residues. Germline V gene lookup returns CDR1 SGDLS and CDR2 YYNGEE. The CDR3 spells CASSPHIDGSYEQYF. The CDR3 nucleotides read TGTGCCAGCAGCCCCCATATCGACGGTTCGTACGAGCAGTACTTC.

This chain uses TRBV29-1 with TRBJ2-5, with D possibly being TRBD1 (5 bases). V lost 4 bases to trimming and J lost 4 bases, with 19 bases between them. This CDR3 is built from 15 residues. Per the germline V gene, CDR1 is SQVTM and CDR2 is ANQGSEA. As DNA, the CDR3 is TGCAGCGTTGCTGACAGTCCGGTTTTTGTAGAGACCCAGTACTTC. This sequence encodes CSVADSPVFVETQYF. The full variable domain, its missing parts supplied by reference TRBV29-1 and TRBJ2-5, is SAVISQKPSRDICQRGTSLTIQCQVDSQVTMMFWYRQQPGQSLTLIATANQGSEATYESGFVIDKFPISRPNLTFSTLTVSNMSPEDSSIYLCSVADSPVFVETQYFGPGTRLLVL.

This chain links TRBV5-1 with TRBJ2-1; D remains ambiguous. Trimming left V 0 bases short and J 2 bases short, with 9 bases between. The length of the CDR3 is 15 residues. The germline CDR1 and CDR2 sequences are SGHRS and YFSETQ. This CDR3 is CASSLASSPYNEQFF. DNA for the CDR3: TGCGCCAGCAGCTTGGCATCTTCCCCCTACAATGAGCAGTTCTTC.

This chain links TRBV4-3 with TRBJ2-1; TRBD2 is a possible D gene (7 bases). This CDR3 is built from 15 residues. Deletions cut 0 bases from V and 9 bases from J, with 15 bases between. Germline CDR1 reads LGHNA; CDR2 reads YSLEER. The CDR3 sequence is CASSQDRGRGFEQFF. CDR3 DNA: TGCGCCAGCAGCCAAGATAGAGGGAGGGGGTTTGAGCAGTTCTTC.

For this clone: Other DNA sequences in this specimen translate into the identical CDR3. The chain is built from TRBV9 and TRBJ2-1; a weak D match, TRBD2 (5 bases). The germline V and J ends were trimmed by 4 bases and 2 bases, with 7 bases remaining between them. Per germline, CDR1 SGDLS and CDR2 YYNGEE. The CDR3 runs 13 residues. DNA for the CDR3: TGTGCCAGCAGCTCCGGGACCTACAATGAGCAGTTCTTC. This sequence encodes CASSSGTYNEQFF. Filled out from reference TRBV9 and TRBJ2-1, the complete variable domain reads DSGVTQTPKHLITATGQRVTLRCSPRSGDLSVYWYQQSLDQGLQFLIQYYNGEERAKGNILERFSAQQFPDLHSELNLSSLELGDSALYFCASSSGTYNEQFFGPGTRLTVL.

The CDR3 nucleotides read TGTGCCAGCAGAAACGACAGCCTCCCGCTCCAGCATTTT. Amino acids: CASRNDSLPLQHF. The rearrangement links TRBV28 to TRBJ1-5, with D perhaps TRBD1 (5 bases). This CDR3 has 13 amino acids. Germline lookup yields CDR1 MDHEN and CDR2 SYDVKM. V shed 6 bases and J shed 12 bases, with 18 bases lying between them.